Detailed here is one TCR beta chain. The source of the sample is a study of T-cell memory formation after mild COVID-19. The CDR3 contains 12 residues. Germline V gene lookup returns CDR1 SGHRS and CDR2 YFSETQ. Trimming pared 2 bases from V and 2 bases from J, leaving 2 bases between. Each CDR3 protein gets one entry after TCRdb re-called the 5' RACE reads with MiXCR. The sample records approximately 40,000 distinct CDR3 sequences, approximately 10% being singletons. The gene calls are TRBV5-1 and TRBJ2-1; D uncertain. The origin of this receptor is a man between 18 and 35 years old who had mild COVID-19 (a few samples of this study predate the infection). Cell type and time point are not known. Sequencing was performed on PBMCs or a T cell subset sorted from them (not recorded which). The CDR3 bases are TGCGCCAGCAGCTTCGCCTACAATGAGCAGTTCTTC. It specifies CASSFAYNEQFF. Full variable domain (missing parts from reference TRBV5-1 and TRBJ2-1): KAGVTQTPRYLIKTRGQQVTLSCSPISGHRSVSWYQQTPGQGLQFLFEYFSETQRNKGNFPGRFSGRQFSNSRSEMNVSTLELGDSALYLCASSFAYNEQFFGPGTRLTVL.